These 18 T cell receptor beta chains share one sample of origin, sequenced in a study of patients and donors after allogeneic stem cell transplantation. TCRdb re-called the RT-PCR reads through MiXCR, storing one row per CDR3 protein. Among roughly 230,000 distinct CDR3 sequences listed, roughly 14% were seen once. Material for sequencing was blood, either unsorted or a sorted T cell fraction (not recorded which). The source is a human donor who was either an allogeneic HSCT recipient or a stem cell or donor lymphocyte infusion donor (not recorded which). It is not recorded whose cells these are; they may come from a transplant donor.

The sample holds many counts of this clonotype. The chain joins TRBV5-5 to TRBJ1-1; 8 bases match TRBD1. The V and J ends lost 4 bases and 6 bases, in that order; junction bases with no gene match: 14. Germline lookup yields CDR1 SGHKS and CDR2 YYEKEE (reference sequence). This CDR3 comprises 16 residues. The CDR3 DNA reads TGTGCCAGCAGCGCGCGGGCTGCGCAGGGGGCGTCTGAAGCTTTCTTT. It encodes CASSARAAQGASEAFF.

There are a few counts of this clonotype. J is TRBJ1-3 and V is TRBV9, with D perhaps matching TRBD1 (5 bases). In germline, CDR1 is SGDLS, CDR2 YYNGEE. CDR3 length equals 15 residues. Trimming cost V 0 bases and J 0 bases, with 7 bases left between them. The CDR3 sequence is CASSVVGDSGNTIYF. CDR3 sequence (DNA): TGTGCCAGCAGCGTAGTGGGGGACTCTGGAAACACCATATATTTT.

This clonotype was counted at least ten times. The chain has TRBV5-1 and TRBJ2-3; D may be TRBD1 (6 bases). Trimming stripped 4 bases from V and 9 bases from J, with 15 bases between. The CDR3 covers 13 residues. From germline, CDR1 is SGHRS and CDR2 YFSETQ. CDR3 amino acids: CASSPPGEMTQYF. Here the CDR3 DNA reads TGCGCCAGCAGCCCGCCAGGGGAGATGACGCAGTATTTT.

The chain employs TRBV6-2 or TRBV6-3 and TRBJ1-5, with 7 bases fitting TRBD1. V was clipped by 2 bases and J by 5 bases; unmatched bases: 6. The CDR3 is 15 residues long. Germline-derived CDR1 and CDR2 are MNHEY and SVGEGT. In DNA form, the CDR3 reads TGTGCCAGCAGTTACGCGCAGGGGGGATATCAGCCCCAGCATTTT. Translated: CASSYAQGGYQPQHF.

The V call is TRBV20-1, the J call TRBJ2-1, with TRBD1 matching over 11 bases. Germline CDR1 reads DFQATT; CDR2 reads SNEGSKA (reference sequence). Trimming at V came to 3 bases and at J to 15 bases, leaving 7 bases not matched to a gene. The CDR3 contains 12 residues. For the CDR3, the DNA is TGCAGTGCTAGTGCGTTTGGGACAGGGGGGTTCTTC. It yields the protein CSASAFGTGGFF.

This sequence joins TRBV20-1 and TRBJ2-7; 7 positions match TRBD1. This CDR3 is built from 14 residues. Germline CDR1 reads DFQATT; CDR2 reads SNEGSKA (reference sequence). The J segment lost 0 bases and the V segment lost 6 bases, leaving 8 bases of the junction unmatched. CDR3 loop: CSATGQKSSYEQYF. The DNA of the CDR3 is TGCAGTGCAACGGGACAGAAAAGCTCCTACGAGCAGTACTTC.

This clonotype was seen repeatedly, ten times or more. The V call is TRBV10-3, the J call TRBJ2-4, with TRBD2 identical over 8 bases. The CDR3 is made up of 15 amino acids. Germline assignment: CDR1 ENHRY and CDR2 SYGVKD. V lost 6 bases and J lost 0; bases outside the gene matches: 4. This CDR3 reads CAISSSGTAKNIQYF. In DNA, the CDR3 is TGTGCCATCAGCAGTAGCGGGACAGCCAAAAACATTCAGTACTTC.

This clonotype has a handful of counts. The chain couples TRBV20-1 to TRBJ1-4; 7 bases agree with TRBD1. CDR3 length equals 14 residues. Germline V gives CDR1 DFQATT, CDR2 SNEGSKA (reference sequence). The ends lost 1 base at V and 8 bases at J; junction bases unmatched: 7. CDR3 amino acids: CSARAGTDGEKLFF. The CDR3 DNA is TGCAGTGCTAGAGCTGGGACAGATGGGGAAAAACTGTTTTTT.

This clonotype has more than one count but fewer than ten. The V and J genes are TRBV24-1 and TRBJ1-2; TRBD1 agrees at 12 bases. The CDR3 spans 16 residues. Per the germline V gene, CDR1 is KGHDR and CDR2 is SFDVKD. V shed 8 bases, J shed 7 bases, and the junction held 13 bases outside the gene matches. The CDR3 region is CATTGNPGQGAVGYTF. The CDR3 region has the DNA TGTGCCACCACCGGAAACCCGGGACAGGGGGCAGTTGGCTACACCTTC.

This clonotype has at least ten counts. V gene TRBV7-9 combines with J gene TRBJ2-1; 7 nucleotides line up with TRBD1. The V gene's germline CDR1 is SEHNR and CDR2 FQNEAQ (reference sequence). This CDR3 comprises 12 residues. The junction had 5 bases not matched to a gene; V was cut back by 4 bases and J by 11 bases. CDR3 residues: CASSYDRVQQFF. The CDR3 nucleotides read TGTGCCAGCAGCTACGACAGGGTTCAGCAGTTCTTC.

The sample holds many counts of this clonotype. The chain recombines TRBV5-6 with TRBJ2-7; D perhaps matches TRBD2 (5 bases). This CDR3 has 13 amino acids. CDR1 and CDR2 (germline): SGHDT, YYEEEE. The germline V and J ends were trimmed by 4 bases and 4 bases, with 12 bases remaining between them. The CDR3 region is CASSLTGIYEQYF. CDR3 nucleotides: TGTGCCAGCAGCCTGACCGGGATATACGAGCAGTACTTC.

V usage is TRBV7-3 and J usage is TRBJ2-1; D gene ambiguous. V lost 4 bases to trimming and J lost 5 bases, with 6 bases between them. This CDR3 comprises 12 residues. CDR1 and CDR2 from the germline V gene are SGHTA and FQGTGA. As DNA, the CDR3 is TGTGCCAGCAGCTACACTAACAATGAGCAGTTCTTC. Translating gives CASSYTNNEQFF. Using reference TRBV7-3 and TRBJ2-1 for the parts outside the CDR3, the full variable domain is GAGVSQTPSNKVTEKGKYVELRCDPISGHTALYWYRQSLGQGPEFLIYFQGTGAADDSGLPNDRFFAVRPEGSVSTLKIQRTERGDSAVYLCASSYTNNEQFFGPGTRLTVL.

There are many counts of this clonotype. The chain combines TRBV7-9 with TRBJ1-2, with 7 bases identical to TRBD1. The CDR3 loop spans 14 amino acids. Germline V gene data show CDR1 as SEHNR and CDR2 as FQNEAQ (reference sequence). The J segment lost 6 bases and the V segment lost 4 bases, leaving 8 bases of the junction unmatched. CDR3 sequence: CASSSADRLNGYTF. CDR3 coding DNA: TGTGCCAGCAGCTCCGCGGACAGGCTTAATGGCTACACCTTC.

The rearrangement links TRBV5-5 to TRBJ2-1, with 14 bases lining up with TRBD2. CDR3 length: 16 amino acids. Losses at the gene ends were 4 bases for V and 5 bases for J; bases not matched to a gene: 5. From germline, CDR1 is SGHKS and CDR2 YYEKEE (reference sequence). CDR3 DNA: TGTGCCAGCAGCCAGGGACTAGCGGGGGCCCACAATGAGCAGTTCTTC. Its translation: CASSQGLAGAHNEQFF.

The V gene is TRBV29-1, the J gene TRBJ1-2, with D perhaps matching TRBD1 (5 bases). V lost 5 bases and J 6 bases, leaving 22 bases between the germline ends. Germline-derived CDR1 and CDR2 are SQVTM and ANQGSEA. The CDR3 is 15 residues long. As DNA, the CDR3 is TGCAGCGTTTCGTCTCCGGGACGTATTTCTAATGGCTACACCTTC. This translates into CSVSSPGRISNGYTF.

This clonotype was seen only once. A junction end diverges from the germline sequence, so it may reflect a read error. V usage is TRBV19 and J usage is TRBJ2-3; D possibly corresponds to TRBD2 (6 bases). CDR3 length: 15 amino acids. The germline V gene encodes CDR1 LNHDA and CDR2 SQIVND (reference sequence). The CDR3 DNA reads TGTGCCAGTAGTATAGCGGGGGTTACCACAGTTACGCAGTATTTT. Its protein product is CASSIAGVTTVTQYF.

This clonotype was seen only a few times. This chain connects TRBV29-1 to TRBJ2-3, with D tentatively TRBD2 (5 bases). The V end was cut by 3 bases, the J end by 6 bases, with 7 bases between. The CDR3 is 11 amino acids. CDR1 SQVTM and CDR2 ANQGSEA come from the germline V gene. This chain's CDR3 is CSVDAGDTQYF. The CDR3 DNA is TGCAGCGTTGACGCGGGCGATACGCAGTATTTT.

This chain uses TRBV3-1 with TRBJ2-2; D gene uncertain. This CDR3 is 14 amino acids long. Trimming left V 1 base short and J 6 bases short, with 9 bases between. Germline V lookup: CDR1 LGHDT, CDR2 YNNKEL (reference sequence). Written as DNA, the CDR3 is TGTGCCAGCAGCCAAGGGCCTTCCTCCGGGGAGCTGTTTTTT. This gives the protein CASSQGPSSGELFF.